This is a list of T cell receptor beta chains from one sample in a study of blood T cell repertoires in COVID-19. Some clones are missing from TCRdb's copy, which holds only in-frame ones; the method was immunoSEQ multiplex PCR. The sample comprises fewer than 300,000 clones, around 90% of which are singletons, and roughly 1.1% rests with the top ten. Sequenced: PBMCs or T cells enriched from blood (not recorded which). The source is a woman aged 30 to 39 who had recovered from COVID-19. The CDR3 runs from the conserved cysteine through the conserved F or W. The order of the fields is CDR3 protein, D gene, J gene, V gene. D genes are given only for firm matches.

CDR3 protein: CASSSTTGDGYTF
D gene: TRBD1
J gene: TRBJ1-2
V gene: TRBV11-2

CDR3 protein: CASSFGTSVNEQFF
D gene: TRBD2
J gene: TRBJ2-1
V gene: TRBV27

CDR3 protein: CATSGGTEAFF
D gene: -
J gene: TRBJ1-1
V gene: TRBV10-3

CDR3 protein: CASKIAGGIDTQYF
D gene: TRBD2
J gene: TRBJ2-3
V gene: TRBV6-5

CDR3 protein: CAIRWDTGSSPLHF
D gene: -
J gene: TRBJ1-6
V gene: TRBV10-3

CDR3 protein: CASSQDRTGGSNEQFF
D gene: -
J gene: TRBJ2-1
V gene: TRBV3-1/TRBV3-2

CDR3 protein: CASSEWASSSGNTIYF
D gene: -
J gene: TRBJ1-3
V gene: TRBV2

CDR3 protein: CASSIPQGYGYTF
D gene: -
J gene: TRBJ1-2
V gene: TRBV19

CDR3 protein: CASSRDRVDGYTF
D gene: TRBD1
J gene: TRBJ1-2
V gene: TRBV28

CDR3 protein: CASSQDTQGAQPQHF
D gene: TRBD1
J gene: TRBJ1-5
V gene: TRBV4-3

CDR3 protein: CASSYGLAGSSDTQYF
D gene: TRBD2
J gene: TRBJ2-3
V gene: TRBV6-2/TRBV6-3

CDR3 protein: CASSDSSGGSGEQFF
D gene: TRBD2
J gene: TRBJ2-1
V gene: TRBV6-4

CDR3 protein: CASSITGVSYNEQFF
D gene: TRBD1
J gene: TRBJ2-1
V gene: TRBV19

CDR3 protein: CASSPQGGATEAFF
D gene: TRBD1
J gene: TRBJ1-1
V gene: TRBV9

CDR3 protein: CASSQWSTGDQPQHF
D gene: TRBD1
J gene: TRBJ1-5
V gene: TRBV4-1

CDR3 protein: CASSQTYTGELFF
D gene: -
J gene: TRBJ2-2
V gene: TRBV2

CDR3 protein: CASSSGVLFELFF
D gene: -
J gene: TRBJ1-4
V gene: TRBV19

CDR3 protein: CASSGDRGNQPQHF
D gene: TRBD1
J gene: TRBJ1-5
V gene: TRBV2

CDR3 protein: CASSLGLAGGLGGGELFF
D gene: TRBD2
J gene: TRBJ2-2
V gene: TRBV9

CDR3 protein: CASSSINTEAFF
D gene: -
J gene: TRBJ1-1
V gene: TRBV6-5

CDR3 protein: CASSLGYSGANVLTF
D gene: -
J gene: TRBJ2-6
V gene: TRBV13

CDR3 protein: CASSLPRDRTTYGYTF
D gene: TRBD1
J gene: TRBJ1-2
V gene: TRBV5-4

CDR3 protein: CASSLGSARPLSGELFF
D gene: -
J gene: TRBJ2-2
V gene: TRBV5-4

CDR3 protein: CASSVSGTFNEQFF
D gene: TRBD2
J gene: TRBJ2-1
V gene: TRBV9

CDR3 protein: CASSLDNLSYEQYF
D gene: -
J gene: TRBJ2-7
V gene: TRBV7-2

CDR3 protein: CASSLDPIAGAYEQYF
D gene: TRBD2
J gene: TRBJ2-7
V gene: TRBV7-2

CDR3 protein: CASGEPGTNSYEQYF
D gene: TRBD2
J gene: TRBJ2-7
V gene: TRBV6-5

CDR3 protein: CASSYSWARVADTQYF
D gene: -
J gene: TRBJ2-3
V gene: TRBV6-2/TRBV6-3

CDR3 protein: CASSLGGGAHNEQFF
D gene: -
J gene: TRBJ2-1
V gene: TRBV7-2

CDR3 protein: CASSVGAAGYTGELFF
D gene: -
J gene: TRBJ2-2
V gene: TRBV9

CDR3 protein: CASSLDRGVEQFF
D gene: -
J gene: TRBJ2-1
V gene: TRBV11-2

CDR3 protein: CASSQEVRTYEQYF
D gene: -
J gene: TRBJ2-7
V gene: TRBV4-3

CDR3 protein: CASGDSPYEQYF
D gene: -
J gene: TRBJ2-7
V gene: TRBV6-6

CDR3 protein: CASSQSIPLRDMAIEQYF
D gene: -
J gene: TRBJ2-7
V gene: TRBV23-1

CDR3 protein: CASRPGLLLGGYNEQFF
D gene: TRBD2
J gene: TRBJ2-1
V gene: TRBV19

CDR3 protein: CASSLATYEQYF
D gene: -
J gene: TRBJ2-7
V gene: TRBV7-8

CDR3 protein: CSVEAGQNTEAFF
D gene: -
J gene: TRBJ1-1
V gene: TRBV29-1

CDR3 protein: CASSLNRGEATDTQYF
D gene: TRBD2
J gene: TRBJ2-3
V gene: TRBV4-3

CDR3 protein: CASSEGHLNTEAFF
D gene: -
J gene: TRBJ1-1
V gene: TRBV10-2

CDR3 protein: CASSPPDRGYGKNIQYF
D gene: TRBD1
J gene: TRBJ2-4
V gene: TRBV28

CDR3 protein: CASSPTGTGGSYEQYF
D gene: TRBD1
J gene: TRBJ2-7
V gene: TRBV18

CDR3 protein: CASNKGLAEAYEQYF
D gene: TRBD2
J gene: TRBJ2-7
V gene: TRBV6-6

CDR3 protein: CASSSHWGGEGTDTQYF
D gene: TRBD2
J gene: TRBJ2-3
V gene: TRBV28

CDR3 protein: CASSRTGNQPQHF
D gene: -
J gene: TRBJ1-5
V gene: TRBV28

CDR3 protein: CASSLDRGLKEQYF
D gene: TRBD1
J gene: TRBJ2-7
V gene: TRBV11-2

CDR3 protein: CASSTRDRGSYNEQFF
D gene: TRBD1
J gene: TRBJ2-1
V gene: TRBV27

CDR3 protein: CASSLRRGMNTGELFF
D gene: -
J gene: TRBJ2-2
V gene: TRBV11-3

CDR3 protein: CASSLGAGAYEQYF
D gene: -
J gene: TRBJ2-7
V gene: TRBV11-2

CDR3 protein: CASSSQGLGTQYF
D gene: -
J gene: TRBJ2-3
V gene: TRBV11-2

CDR3 protein: CASSISGQTTYEQYF
D gene: TRBD1
J gene: TRBJ2-7
V gene: TRBV19

CDR3 protein: CASSLQDQGSGELFF
D gene: -
J gene: TRBJ2-2
V gene: TRBV5-1